The 3 T cell receptor beta chains below all came from one sample that was sequenced in a study of CD8+ T cells in alopecia areata. After isolation, RNA underwent reverse transcription to generate cDNA as the sequencing template. Profiled with immunoSEQ multiplex PCR; TCRdb holds only in-frame clones, not every one. Seen here are 170,000 or so clones, about 60% observed once, and the top ten hold 10% to 15%. The treatment was: oral pan-JAK inhibitor, 5-10 mg twice daily. This material consisted of CD8+ T cells sorted from blood, taken at week 24, from a patient treated with tofacitinib. The receptors were sampled from a human donor with alopecia areata.

The chain has TRBV27 and TRBJ1-1, with D possibly TRBD1 on 5 matching bases. Between the trimmed V and J ends, which lost 3 bases and 0 bases, there was a span of 11 bases. Germline V lookup: CDR1 MNHEY, CDR2 SMNVEV (reference sequence). The CDR3 loop spans 15 amino acids. The CDR3: CASSFRQGLNTEAFF. CDR3 bases: TGTGCCAGCAGTTTTCGGCAGGGATTGAACACTGAAGCTTTCTTT.

The gene calls are TRBV29-1 and TRBJ2-1; D may be TRBD1 (6 bases). The CDR3 sequence is 15 residues long. V lost 0 bases, J lost 8 bases, and 17 bases lay in between. Germline lookup yields CDR1 SQVTM and CDR2 ANQGSEA. The DNA for the CDR3 is TGCAGCGTTGAAGACGCCGAAACAGGGTATGATGAGCAGTTCTTC. It codes for CSVEDAETGYDEQFF.

The gene calls are TRBV27 and TRBJ1-1, with D possibly TRBD1 on 6 matching bases. V lost 3 bases and J 1 base, leaving 18 bases between the germline ends. This CDR3 spans 17 amino acids. CDR1 is MNHEY, CDR2 SMNVEV, per germline (reference sequence). CDR3 DNA sequence: TGTGCCAGCAGTTTTATTTTGGTGGACAGTTCGAACACTGAAGCTTTCTTT. Amino acid sequence: CASSFILVDSSNTEAFF.